These T cell receptor beta chains were read from a single sample in a study of blood T cell repertoires in COVID-19. Only in-frame clones appear in the TCRdb table, and some are missing; sequencing was by immunoSEQ multiplex PCR. The table includes under 200,000 clones, over 75% detected once. Material: peripheral blood. These receptors were taken from a man aged 35 to 55 with active or convalescent COVID-19. Both conserved end residues are part of each CDR3. D genes are given only for firm matches. Clone sizes are given selectively: once, few, many, or a class where the clone is expanded.

D	J	V	size	CDR3	DNA
TRBD1	TRBJ1-3	TRBV7-6	.	CASSVNPGQGSGNTIYF	TGTGCCAGCAGCGTAAACCCGGGACAGGGTAGTGGAAACACCATATATTTT
.	TRBJ1-2	TRBV15	.	CATSRDRRDNYGYTF	TGTGCCACCAGCAGAGATCGGAGGGACAACTATGGCTACACCTTC
.	TRBJ2-1	TRBV5-6	.	CASSFAGAPYNEQFF	TGTGCCAGCAGCTTTGCGGGGGCCCCCTACAATGAGCAGTTCTTC
TRBD1	TRBJ1-2	TRBV5-4	.	CASSSGTGADYGYTF	TGTGCCAGCAGCTCCGGGACAGGGGCAGACTATGGCTACACCTTC
TRBD1	TRBJ1-5	TRBV28	.	CASSQQGAGNQPQHF	TGTGCCAGCAGTCAGCAGGGGGCAGGCAATCAGCCCCAGCATTTT
.	TRBJ1-2	TRBV6-5	few	CASSYLGGGYTF	TGTGCCAGCAGTTACTTGGGGGGTGGCTACACCTTC
TRBD2	TRBJ2-1	TRBV5-4	once	CASSSYPGTSGNNEQFF	TGTGCCAGCAGCTCCTACCCCGGGACTAGCGGCAACAATGAGCAGTTCTTC
.	TRBJ1-1	TRBV11-2	.	CASSLDPTVRHNTEAFF	TGTGCCAGCAGCTTAGATCCCACCGTTAGACATAACACTGAAGCTTTCTTT
TRBD2	TRBJ2-7	TRBV4-1	.	CASSHGGSSYEQYF	TGCGCCAGCAGCCATGGCGGGAGCTCCTACGAGCAGTACTTC
TRBD1	TRBJ2-7	TRBV27	.	CASSLIAGGYEQYF	TGTGCCAGCAGTTTAATCGCAGGGGGCTACGAGCAGTACTTC
TRBD1	TRBJ2-7	TRBV11-2	.	CASSLAGTGGHEQYF	TGTGCCAGCAGCTTAGCAGGGACAGGGGGCCACGAGCAGTACTTC
.	TRBJ2-3	TRBV4-1	.	CASSQGLFYSTDTQYF	TGCGCCAGCAGCCAGGGCCTTTTCTATAGCACAGATACGCAGTATTTT
TRBD1	TRBJ1-1	TRBV5-4	.	CASSLDLDRGTEAFF	TGTGCCAGCAGCTTGGATCTGGACAGGGGCACTGAAGCTTTCTTT
.	TRBJ1-2	TRBV10-2	.	CASSENSGGYGYTF	TGCGCCAGCAGTGAGAATTCGGGGGGGTATGGCTACACCTTC
TRBD1	TRBJ1-6	TRBV30	.	CAWSGGQRTYSPLHF	TGTGCCTGGAGTGGGGGACAGAGAACCTATTCACCCCTCCACTTT
TRBD1	TRBJ1-5	TRBV5-1	.	CASSKTGEGNQPQHF	TGCGCCAGCAGCAAAACAGGGGAGGGCAATCAGCCCCAGCATTTT
.	TRBJ1-1	TRBV2	.	CASSEALPAGGGSEAFF	TGTGCCAGCAGTGAAGCGCTTCCGGCCGGAGGAGGCTCTGAAGCTTTCTTT
TRBD1	TRBJ1-5	TRBV3-1/TRBV3-2	.	CASSQDRGQPQHF	TGTGCCAGCAGCCAGGACAGGGGGCAGCCCCAGCATTTT
.	TRBJ1-6	TRBV3-1/TRBV3-2	.	CASSQELATSPLHF	TGTGCCAGCAGCCAAGAGTTGGCAACCTCACCCCTCCACTTT
TRBD1	TRBJ1-2	TRBV2	.	CASSLKTGRDGYTF	TGTGCCAGCAGCCTCAAGACAGGGCGAGATGGCTACACCTTC
.	TRBJ2-3	TRBV7-2	.	CASSFVVSGSTDTQYF	TGTGCCAGCAGCTTCGTCGTTAGCGGTAGCACAGATACGCAGTATTTT
.	TRBJ1-5	TRBV19	.	CASSIFSRDGNQPQHF	TGTGCCAGTAGTATTTTCTCCAGGGATGGCAATCAGCCCCAGCATTTT
.	TRBJ1-5	TRBV18	.	CASSHSEARDLGRNQPQHF	TGTGCCAGCTCCCATTCCGAGGCCCGGGACTTGGGGCGCAATCAGCCCCAGCATTTT
.	TRBJ1-5	TRBV12-3/TRBV12-4	.	CASSGGRGQPQHF	TGTGCCAGCAGTGGTGGACGGGGTCAGCCCCAGCATTTT
.	TRBJ1-1	TRBV14	.	CASSQERPGVTMNTEAFF	TGTGCCAGCAGCCAAGAACGGCCCGGGGTGACCATGAACACTGAAGCTTTCTTT
.	TRBJ2-1	TRBV9	.	CASSTRGDEQFF	TGTGCCAGCAGCACCAGGGGGGATGAGCAGTTCTTC
TRBD2	TRBJ2-2	TRBV6-1	.	CASSEPWSSGGTGELFF	TGTGCCAGCAGTGAACCTTGGTCTAGCGGGGGGACCGGGGAGCTGTTTTTT
.	TRBJ1-5	TRBV27	.	CASSHDRSPNQPQHF	TGTGCCAGCAGTCACGACAGGTCGCCTAATCAGCCCCAGCATTTT
.	TRBJ1-3	TRBV6-5	.	CASTRQASGNTIYF	TGTGCCAGCACTCGACAGGCCTCTGGAAACACCATATATTTT
TRBD1	TRBJ2-4	TRBV5-1	.	CASSLIPPVGQGTNIQYF	TGCGCCAGCAGCTTAATCCCCCCGGTGGGACAGGGGACAAACATTCAGTACTTC
TRBD2	TRBJ2-3	TRBV9	.	CASSAGTSGGPTDTQYF	TGTGCCAGCAGCGCCGGGACTAGCGGGGGGCCCACAGATACGCAGTATTTT
TRBD1	TRBJ2-7	TRBV3-1/TRBV3-2	.	CASSYSTGYEQYF	TGTGCCAGCAGCTACTCGACAGGGTACGAGCAGTACTTC
.	TRBJ2-1	TRBV5-1	few	CASFTSQGGGNEQFF	TGCGCCAGCTTCACCTCCCAGGGGGGCGGGAATGAGCAGTTCTTC
.	TRBJ2-1	TRBV28	.	CASSGTVNEQFF	TGTGCCAGCAGTGGGACTGTAAATGAGCAGTTCTTC
.	TRBJ1-2	TRBV7-6	.	CASSLDIPGNYGYTF	TGTGCCAGCAGCTTAGATATACCGGGGAACTATGGCTACACCTTC
TRBD2	TRBJ2-7	TRBV2	.	CASSGGLAGSYEQYF	TGTGCCAGCAGTGGGGGGCTAGCGGGGTCCTACGAGCAGTACTTC
TRBD1	TRBJ2-3	TRBV27	.	CASSSPRGHADTQYF	TGTGCCAGCAGTTCCCCCAGGGGGCATGCAGATACGCAGTATTTT
.	TRBJ1-3	TRBV5-1	.	CASSLGQAGNTIYF	TGCGCCAGCAGCTTGGGCCAGGCTGGAAACACCATATATTTT
TRBD1	TRBJ2-7	TRBV25-1	once	CASSDQRTGSTNEQYF	TGTGCCAGCAGTGACCAACGGACAGGGTCAACGAACGAGCAGTACTTC
.	TRBJ2-1	TRBV11-2	.	CASTLRPPGGPVRNEQFF	TGTGCCAGCACCCTTCGACCCCCGGGGGGCCCCGTCCGCAATGAGCAGTTCTTC
.	TRBJ1-6	TRBV6-6	few	CASSTGMEEGSPLHF	TGTGCCAGCAGTACCGGTATGGAGGAGGGGTCACCCCTCCACTTT
.	TRBJ1-1	TRBV3-1/TRBV3-2	.	CASSQMEGTEAFF	TGTGCCAGCAGCCAAATGGAGGGTACTGAAGCTTTCTTT
TRBD2	TRBJ2-1	TRBV4-1	.	CASSQDPGLAGHGEQFF	TGCGCCAGCAGCCAGGACCCGGGACTAGCGGGGCATGGTGAGCAGTTCTTC
.	TRBJ1-1	TRBV7-8	.	CASSLGPGVETEAFF	TGTGCCAGCAGCTTAGGGCCGGGGGTTGAGACTGAAGCTTTCTTT
.	TRBJ1-6	TRBV7-8	.	CASSLDSKALHF	TGTGCCAGCAGCTTGGACAGTAAGGCCCTCCACTTT
.	TRBJ2-1	TRBV4-3	.	CASSQDRAHEQFF	TGCGCCAGCAGCCAAGATCGAGCCCATGAGCAGTTCTTC
TRBD1	TRBJ1-1	TRBV29-1	.	CSVEGQQNTEAFF	TGCAGCGTTGAGGGACAGCAGAACACTGAAGCTTTCTTT
.	TRBJ1-2	TRBV4-3	.	CASSQDPNQGFYGYTF	TGCGCCAGCAGCCAAGATCCCAATCAGGGATTCTATGGCTACACCTTC
.	TRBJ2-2	TRBV9	.	CASSQRGRANTGELFF	TGTGCCAGCAGCCAGAGGGGGAGAGCGAACACCGGGGAGCTGTTTTTT
.	TRBJ2-5	TRBV2	.	CARSLYSGYQETQYF	TGTGCCAGGTCCCTGTATTCGGGGTATCAAGAGACCCAGTACTTC
TRBD1	TRBJ1-1	TRBV7-9	.	CASSLIGTDEAFF	TGTGCCAGCAGCTTAATAGGGACAGATGAAGCTTTCTTT
.	TRBJ2-7	TRBV5-4	.	CASSTQGMRYEQYF	TGTGCCAGCAGCACTCAGGGGATGCGCTACGAGCAGTACTTC
TRBD1	TRBJ1-1	TRBV25-1	.	CASSPGTGGRNTEAFF	TGTGCCAGCAGTCCCGGGACAGGGGGCCGCAACACTGAAGCTTTCTTT
TRBD1	TRBJ1-1	TRBV18	few	CASSPHPTGSTEAFF	TGTGCCAGCTCACCCCATCCGACAGGGAGCACTGAAGCTTTCTTT
.	TRBJ1-5	TRBV12-3/TRBV12-4	.	CASNLQGSQPQHF	TGTGCCAGCAATTTACAGGGCAGTCAGCCCCAGCATTTT
TRBD2	TRBJ2-2	TRBV5-1	.	CASSLKWLAGGRDTGELFF	TGCGCCAGCAGCTTGAAGTGGCTAGCGGGGGGCCGGGACACCGGGGAGCTGTTTTTT
TRBD1	TRBJ1-2	TRBV15	.	CATSREDRGSGYTF	TGTGCCACCAGCAGAGAGGACAGGGGCAGTGGCTACACCTTC
.	TRBJ1-1	TRBV7-9	once	CASSPTFSGHTEAFF	TGTGCCAGCAGCCCGACGTTTTCAGGGCACACTGAAGCTTTCTTT